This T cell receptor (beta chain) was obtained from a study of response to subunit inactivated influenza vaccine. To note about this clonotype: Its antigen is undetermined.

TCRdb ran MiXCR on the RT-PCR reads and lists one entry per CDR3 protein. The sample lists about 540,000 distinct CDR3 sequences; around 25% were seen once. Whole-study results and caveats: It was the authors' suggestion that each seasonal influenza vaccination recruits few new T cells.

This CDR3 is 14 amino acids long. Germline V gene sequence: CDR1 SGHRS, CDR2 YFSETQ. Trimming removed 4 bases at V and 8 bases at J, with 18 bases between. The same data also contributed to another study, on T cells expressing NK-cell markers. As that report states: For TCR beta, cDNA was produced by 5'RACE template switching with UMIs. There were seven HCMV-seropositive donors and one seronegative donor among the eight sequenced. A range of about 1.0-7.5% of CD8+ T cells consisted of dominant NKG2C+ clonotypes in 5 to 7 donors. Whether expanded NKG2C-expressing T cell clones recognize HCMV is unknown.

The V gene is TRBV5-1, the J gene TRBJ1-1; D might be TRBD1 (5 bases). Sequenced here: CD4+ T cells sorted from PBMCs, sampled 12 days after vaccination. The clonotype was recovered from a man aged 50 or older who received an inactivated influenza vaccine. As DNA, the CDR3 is TGCGCCAGCAGCCCGACGGGGGGGGAATTAGAAGCTTTCTTT. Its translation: CASSPTGGELEAFF.